Described below is a single T cell receptor (beta chain) sequence and its context. What it recognizes is unknown. The sample originates from a study of T cells after yellow fever vaccination. The study, taken as a whole, reports: Clones from primary vaccination mostly reappeared after the booster (about 97% CD4, around 90% CD8). The CD4 compartment and the CD8 compartment contained a small share of clonotypes in common.

TCRdb fed the 5' RACE reads into MiXCR, producing one record per CDR3 protein. Of roughly 310,000 distinct CDR3 sequences listed, around 4% were seen once; the top ten hold 23%. The input for sequencing was PBMCs, taken on the day of the yellow fever booster vaccination. The clonotype was recovered from a young man who received the YFV17D yellow fever vaccine.

The chain's CDR3 is CASSWELTDTQYF. The CDR3 DNA is TGTGCCAGCAGCTGGGAACTCACAGATACGCAGTATTTT. This chain uses TRBV5-5 with TRBJ2-3; D unclear. Germline V gene sequence: CDR1 SGHKS, CDR2 YYEKEE (reference sequence). This CDR3 comprises 13 residues. V lost 3 bases, J lost 2 bases, and 7 bases lay in between.